This TCR beta chain is drawn from a study of blood T cell repertoires in COVID-19. V lost 0 bases and J lost 2; bases outside the gene matches: 6. The CDR3 length is 16 residues. Germline V gene lookup returns CDR1 LGHNT and CDR2 FRNRAP. Ages ranged from about 18 to 89 years, with residence in 24 US areas. Participants' own reports of clinical history determined their cohort assignment. The table came from immunoSEQ multiplex PCR; TCRdb's copy has only in-frame clones and leaves some out. The table shows about 270,000 clones, with roughly 91% occurring only once. This TCR was recovered from a woman in her thirties or forties with acute COVID-19. The sample taken for sequencing was PBMCs or T cells enriched from blood (not recorded which). The chain has TRBV12-5 and TRBJ1-1; 7 positions match TRBD1. CDR3 amino acids: CASGLVYGTANTEAFF. As DNA, the CDR3 is TGTGCTAGTGGTTTGGTTTACGGGACAGCCAACACTGAAGCTTTCTTT.